The 2 T cell receptor beta chains in this list originate from one sample, sequenced in a study of ipilimumab plus nivolumab after autologous stem cell transplantation. TCRdb's copy holds only in-frame clones and misses some; the assay was immunoSEQ multiplex PCR. The sample gives about 16,000 clones, 80% to 85% of which show up once; 23% is in the top ten. This material consisted of PBMCs, taken in a trial of ipilimumab plus nivolumab as post-transplant consolidation. These receptors came from a male donor with diffuse large B-cell lymphoma.

The chain links TRBV19 to TRBJ2-7, with a possible D match to TRBD2 (5 bases). CDR3 length: 15 residues. V shed 5 bases and J shed 2 bases, with 16 bases lying between them. The V gene's germline CDR1 is LNHDA and CDR2 SQIVND (reference sequence). The CDR3 region has the DNA TGTGCCAGTAGTCCCTCCGAACAGAGGGCCTACGAGCAGTACTTC. It codes for CASSPSEQRAYEQYF.

The CDR3 reads CASSIPRGASREQYF. The CDR3 nucleotides read TGTGCCAGCAGTATCCCCAGGGGGGCGTCGCGGGAGCAGTACTTC. This chain links TRBV6-5 with TRBJ2-7; tentative D call: TRBD1 (7 bases). The CDR3 runs 15 residues. The germline V and J ends were trimmed by 5 bases and 7 bases, with 21 bases remaining between them. Germline lookup yields CDR1 MNHEY and CDR2 SVGAGI.